The next 16 T cell receptor beta chains were all read from a single sample in a study of blood T cell repertoires in COVID-19. The table came from immunoSEQ multiplex PCR; TCRdb's copy has only in-frame clones and leaves some out. The data hold 90,000 to 110,000 clones, with roughly four fifths observed a single time. Input material: peripheral blood. The receptors derive from a woman aged 65 to 85 with acute or convalescent COVID-19.

There are a few counts of this clone. The CDR3 nucleotides read TGTGCCAGCAACCCTAGCGGAACCTACGAGCAGTACTTC. Protein: CASNPSGTYEQYF. This chain links TRBV2 with TRBJ2-7; 7 nucleotides align to TRBD2. Losses at the gene ends were 7 bases for V and 2 bases for J; bases not matched to a gene: 5. Germline V CDR1 and CDR2: SNHLY, FYNNEI. The CDR3 totals 13 residues.

The gene calls are TRBV5-1 and TRBJ1-1, with 8 bases identical to TRBD1. Germline assignment: CDR1 SGHRS and CDR2 YFSETQ. There are 14 residues in the CDR3. V shed 4 bases and J 8 bases; nucleotides not matched to a gene: 10. CDR3 protein: CASSVQGGSREAFF. For the CDR3, the DNA is TGCGCCAGCAGCGTACAGGGGGGTAGTCGCGAAGCTTTCTTT.

With respect to this clone: Other DNA sequences in this sample translate to the same CDR3. J is TRBJ2-5 and V is TRBV12-3 or TRBV12-4; unclear D gene. Trimming shortened V by 4 bases and J by 5 bases, and 5 bases separated the two germline ends. There are 11 residues in the CDR3. CDR3 nucleotides: TGTGCCAGCAGTTCTCGGGAGACCCAGTACTTC. Translation: CASSSRETQYF.

The chain employs TRBV9 and TRBJ1-4, with 10 bases aligning to TRBD1. The CDR3 is 14 amino acids. Germline values: CDR1 SGDLS, CDR2 YYNGEE. Trimming cost V 3 bases and J 6 bases; bases outside gene matches: 2. CDR3 residues: CASSGQGADEKLFF. CDR3 DNA: TGTGCCAGCAGCGGACAGGGGGCAGATGAAAAACTGTTTTTT.

The rearrangement links TRBV5-1 to TRBJ1-2; 8 bases are a match to TRBD1. The CDR3 contains 13 residues. V lost 0 bases, J lost 7 bases, and 2 bases stayed unmatched. Per the germline V gene, CDR1 is SGHRS and CDR2 is YFSETQ. CDR3 protein: CASSLETGGGYTF. The CDR3 nucleotides read TGCGCCAGCAGCTTGGAAACAGGGGGTGGCTACACCTTC.

The CDR3 DNA follows: TGTGCCAGCAGTACAGGCATGAACACTGAAGCTTTCTTT. Protein: CASSTGMNTEAFF. The V gene is TRBV28, the J gene TRBJ1-1; tentative D call: TRBD1 (5 bases). Germline assignment: CDR1 MDHEN and CDR2 SYDVKM. V was cut by 5 bases and J by 0 bases, with 7 bases left in between. The CDR3 runs to 13 residues.

The genes are TRBV11-2 and TRBJ2-7; no clear D gene. CDR1 and CDR2 (germline): SGHAT, FQNNGV. V dropped 8 bases and J dropped 1 base, with 12 bases sitting between them. The CDR3 loop spans 13 amino acids. CDR3 residues: CASLAGNSYEQYF. CDR3 nucleotides: TGTGCCAGCTTGGCAGGCAATTCCTACGAGCAGTACTTC.

J is TRBJ2-3 and V is TRBV19; 9 positions match TRBD1. This CDR3 region has 14 residues. V was pared by 6 bases and J by 6 bases, with 7 bases of the junction left unmatched. Germline-derived CDR1 and CDR2 are LNHDA and SQIVND (reference sequence). This CDR3 reads CASRGDRVYDTQYF. CDR3 nucleotides: TGTGCCAGTAGAGGGGACAGGGTTTATGATACGCAGTATTTT.

Written as DNA, the CDR3 is TGCGCCAGCAGCCAAGATCTTGGAGGAGGGTCCGGGGAGCTGTTTTTT. This sequence encodes CASSQDLGGGSGELFF. The chain links TRBV4-3 to TRBJ2-2, with D tentatively TRBD2 (6 bases). The CDR3 covers 16 residues. Germline values: CDR1 LGHNA, CDR2 YSLEER. Trimming stripped 0 bases from V and 6 bases from J, with 14 bases between.

The chain has TRBV5-4 and TRBJ1-2; 9 bases agree with TRBD1. With 4 bases clipped from V and 7 bases from J, the junction kept 11 bases outside the gene matches. The CDR3 runs to 15 residues. The germline V gene encodes CDR1 SGHNT and CDR2 YYREEE (reference sequence). The DNA for the CDR3 is TGTGCCAGCAGCCCACAGGGGGCGGCTCTCGGTGGCTACACCTTC. Its protein is CASSPQGAALGGYTF.

The chain carries TRBV7-8 and TRBJ2-7; 7 bases line up with TRBD1. The V gene's germline CDR1 is SGHVS and CDR2 FQNEAQ. After removal of 5 bases from V and 6 bases from J, the junction contained 13 bases not matched to a gene. CDR3 length: 15 residues. The CDR3, as DNA: TGTGCCAGCAGCCCAGGGGGTGGGTTGGCGCGCGAGCAGTACTTC. Its protein is CASSPGGGLAREQYF. Looking up the rest from reference TRBV7-8 and TRBJ2-7 gives the full variable domain: GAGVSQSPRYKVAKRGQDVALRCDPISGHVSLFWYQQALGQGPEFLTYFQNEAQLDKSGLPSDRFFAERPEGSVSTLKIQRTQQEDSAVYLCASSPGGGLAREQYFGPGTRLTVT.

V usage is TRBV7-2 and J usage is TRBJ1-6, with D unresolved. There are 14 residues in the CDR3. The ends were cut back, 3 bases at V and 6 bases at J, with 9 bases in the middle. The V gene's germline CDR1 is SGHTA and CDR2 FQGNSA. CDR3 sequence (DNA): TGTGCCAGCAGCTTGCGGAGCGTTAATTCACCCCTCCACTTT. The encoded protein is CASSLRSVNSPLHF.

This clone was counted a few times. V gene TRBV5-1 combines with J gene TRBJ2-3; D gene uncertain. The V end was cut by 3 bases, the J end by 1 base, with 12 bases between. Germline CDR1 is SGHRS and CDR2 is YFSETQ. This CDR3 comprises 15 residues. CDR3 in DNA: TGCGCCAGCAGCTGGTGGGCAGAACGCACAGATACGCAGTATTTT. It is translated as CASSWWAERTDTQYF.

The chain carries TRBV18 and TRBJ2-5; 15 bases match TRBD2. This CDR3 spans 19 amino acids. The ends lost 3 bases at V and 4 bases at J; junction bases unmatched: 12. Germline loops: CDR1 KGHSH, CDR2 LQKENI. The CDR3 protein is CASSPGLAGGPPASETQYF. Here the CDR3 DNA reads TGTGCCAGCTCACCCGGACTAGCGGGGGGGCCGCCGGCCTCAGAGACCCAGTACTTC.

V and J are TRBV30 and TRBJ1-1, with TRBD1 identical over 8 bases. Trimming removed 2 bases from V and 2 bases from J; junction bases left unmatched: 4. Germline V gene data show CDR1 as GTSNPN and CDR2 as SVGIG (reference sequence). There are 14 residues in the CDR3. CDR3 sequence reads: CAWSPGTGNTEAFF. The CDR3 DNA follows: TGTGCCTGGAGTCCCGGGACAGGAAACACTGAAGCTTTCTTT.

The J gene is TRBJ1-4, the V gene TRBV27; 8 bases are shared with TRBD1. V was clipped by 2 bases and J by 7 bases; unmatched bases: 9. This CDR3 has 16 amino acids. Germline assignment: CDR1 MNHEY and CDR2 SMNVEV (reference sequence). In DNA, the CDR3 is TGTGCCAGCAGTTTAACAGGACAGGGACGGCTTGAAAAACTGTTTTTT. It translates to CASSLTGQGRLEKLFF.